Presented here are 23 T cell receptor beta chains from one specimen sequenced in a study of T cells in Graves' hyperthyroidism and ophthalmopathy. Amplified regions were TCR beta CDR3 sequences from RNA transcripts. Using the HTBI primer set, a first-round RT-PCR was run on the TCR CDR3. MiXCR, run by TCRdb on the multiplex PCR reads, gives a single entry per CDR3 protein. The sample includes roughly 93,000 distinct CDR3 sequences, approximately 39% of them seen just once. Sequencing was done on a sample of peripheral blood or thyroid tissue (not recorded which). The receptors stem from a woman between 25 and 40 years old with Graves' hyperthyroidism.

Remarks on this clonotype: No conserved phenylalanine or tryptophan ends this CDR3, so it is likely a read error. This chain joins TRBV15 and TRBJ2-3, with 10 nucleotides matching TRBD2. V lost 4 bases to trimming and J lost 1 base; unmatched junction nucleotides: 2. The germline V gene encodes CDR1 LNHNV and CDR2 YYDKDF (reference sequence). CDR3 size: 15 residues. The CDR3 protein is CATSIGTSGTDTQYI. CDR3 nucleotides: TGTGCCACCAGCATTGGGACTAGCGGCACAGATACGCAGTATATT.

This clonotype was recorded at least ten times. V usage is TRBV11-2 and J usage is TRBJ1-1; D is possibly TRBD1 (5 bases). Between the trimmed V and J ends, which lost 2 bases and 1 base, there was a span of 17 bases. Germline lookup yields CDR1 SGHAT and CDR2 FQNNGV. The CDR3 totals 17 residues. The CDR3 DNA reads TGTGCCAGCAGCTTACTGGGACGCATGGGGCCGAACACTGAAGCTTTCTTT. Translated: CASSLLGRMGPNTEAFF.

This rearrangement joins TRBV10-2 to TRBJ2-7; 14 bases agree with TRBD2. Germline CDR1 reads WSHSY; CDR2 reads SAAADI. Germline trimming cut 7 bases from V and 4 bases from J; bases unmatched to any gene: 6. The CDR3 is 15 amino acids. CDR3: CASTGTSGSFYEQYF. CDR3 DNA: TGCGCCAGCACCGGGACTAGCGGGAGCTTTTACGAGCAGTACTTC.

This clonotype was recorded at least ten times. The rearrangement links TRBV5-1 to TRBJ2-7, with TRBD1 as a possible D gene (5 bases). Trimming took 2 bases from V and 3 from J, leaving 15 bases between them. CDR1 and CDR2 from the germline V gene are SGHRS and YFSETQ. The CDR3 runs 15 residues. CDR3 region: CASSFGTGKVYEQYF. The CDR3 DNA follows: TGCGCCAGCAGCTTCGGAACAGGAAAAGTCTACGAGCAGTACTTC.

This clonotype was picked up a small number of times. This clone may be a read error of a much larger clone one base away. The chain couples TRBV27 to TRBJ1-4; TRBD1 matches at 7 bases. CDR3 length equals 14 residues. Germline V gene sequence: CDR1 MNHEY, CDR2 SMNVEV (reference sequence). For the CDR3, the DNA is TGTGCCAGCAGTCAGGGGACAGTTAATGAAAAACCGTTTTTT. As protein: CASSQGTVNEKPFF.

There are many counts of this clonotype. This chain's CDR3 is CASSLGQGQYF. The CDR3 bases are TGTGCCAGCAGCCTTGGACAGGGCCAGTACTTC. V is TRBV5-6 and J is TRBJ2-5, with 8 bases lining up with TRBD1. The CDR3 extends over 11 amino acids. CDR1 is SGHDT and CDR2 is YYEEEE in the germline V gene. After removal of 4 bases from V and 10 bases from J, the junction contained 3 bases not matched to a gene.

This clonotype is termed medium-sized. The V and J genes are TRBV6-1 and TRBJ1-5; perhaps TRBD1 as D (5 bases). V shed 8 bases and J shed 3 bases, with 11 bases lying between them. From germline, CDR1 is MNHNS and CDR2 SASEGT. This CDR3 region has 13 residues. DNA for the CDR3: TGTGCCAGCGATGACAGTTCCAATCAGCCCCAGCATTTT. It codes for CASDDSSNQPQHF.

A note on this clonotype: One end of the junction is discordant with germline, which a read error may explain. The CDR3: CATSDGTGVYEQYF. The CDR3 DNA reads TGTGCCACCAGTGATGGGACAGGGGTCTACGAGCAGTACTTC. This sequence joins TRBV12-3 or TRBV12-4 and TRBJ2-7; 10 nucleotides agree with TRBD1. This CDR3 contains 14 residues.

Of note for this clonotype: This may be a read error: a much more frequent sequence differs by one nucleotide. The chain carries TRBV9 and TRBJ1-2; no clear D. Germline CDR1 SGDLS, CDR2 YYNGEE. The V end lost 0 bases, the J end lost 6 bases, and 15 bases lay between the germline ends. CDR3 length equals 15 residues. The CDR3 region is CASSVGVPADHGYTF. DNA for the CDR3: TGTGCCAGCAGCGTAGGCGTTCCGGCCGACCATGGCTACACCTTC.

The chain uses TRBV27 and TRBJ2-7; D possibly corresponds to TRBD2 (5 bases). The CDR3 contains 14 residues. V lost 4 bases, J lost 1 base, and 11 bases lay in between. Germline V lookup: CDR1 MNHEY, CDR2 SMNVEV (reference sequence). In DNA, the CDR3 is TGTGCCAGCAGTTCTCATCGGGAATCCTACGAGCAGTACTTC. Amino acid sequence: CASSSHRESYEQYF.

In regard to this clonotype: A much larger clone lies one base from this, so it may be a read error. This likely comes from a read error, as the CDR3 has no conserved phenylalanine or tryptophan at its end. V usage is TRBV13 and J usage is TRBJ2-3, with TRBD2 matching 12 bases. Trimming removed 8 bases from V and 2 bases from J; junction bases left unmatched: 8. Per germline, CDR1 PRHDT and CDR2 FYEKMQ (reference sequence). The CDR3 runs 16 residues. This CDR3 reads CASVLRLAGVTDTQYL. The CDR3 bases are TGTGCCAGCGTCCTTAGACTAGCGGGAGTCACAGATACGCAGTATCTT.

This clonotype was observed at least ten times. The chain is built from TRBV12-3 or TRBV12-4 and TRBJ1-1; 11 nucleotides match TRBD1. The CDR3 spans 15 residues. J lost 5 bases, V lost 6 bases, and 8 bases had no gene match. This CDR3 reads CASSPGQGARTEAFF. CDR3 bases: TGTGCCAGCAGCCCCGGACAGGGGGCGAGGACTGAAGCTTTCTTT.

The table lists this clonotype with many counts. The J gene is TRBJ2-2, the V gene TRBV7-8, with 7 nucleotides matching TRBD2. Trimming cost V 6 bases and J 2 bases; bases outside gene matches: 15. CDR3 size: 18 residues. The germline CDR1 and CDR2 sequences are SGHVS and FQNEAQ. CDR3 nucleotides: TGTGCCAGCAGTTCACCCGGGGGAGGGCGCCCCAACACCGGGGAGCTGTTTTTT. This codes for CASSSPGGGRPNTGELFF.

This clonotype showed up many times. For the CDR3, the DNA is TGTGCCAGCAGCTCCGACCGTTCGGGAGATACGCAGTATTTT. Translated, it gives CASSSDRSGDTQYF. V and J are TRBV11-2 and TRBJ2-3; no clear D gene. The CDR3 totals 14 residues. Germline assignment: CDR1 SGHAT and CDR2 FQNNGV. V was shortened by 4 bases and J by 5 bases, with 13 bases between the two germline ends.

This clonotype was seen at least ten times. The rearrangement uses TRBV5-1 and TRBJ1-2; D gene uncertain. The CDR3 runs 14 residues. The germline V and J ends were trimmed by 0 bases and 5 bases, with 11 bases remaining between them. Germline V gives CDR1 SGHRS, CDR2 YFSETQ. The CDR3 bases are TGCGCCAGCAGCTTGGATCCAGGAGGATATGGCTACACCTTC. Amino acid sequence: CASSLDPGGYGYTF. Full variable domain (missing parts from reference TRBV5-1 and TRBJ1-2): KAGVTQTPRYLIKTRGQQVTLSCSPISGHRSVSWYQQTPGQGLQFLFEYFSETQRNKGNFPGRFSGRQFSNSRSEMNVSTLELGDSALYLCASSLDPGGYGYTFGSGTRLTVV.

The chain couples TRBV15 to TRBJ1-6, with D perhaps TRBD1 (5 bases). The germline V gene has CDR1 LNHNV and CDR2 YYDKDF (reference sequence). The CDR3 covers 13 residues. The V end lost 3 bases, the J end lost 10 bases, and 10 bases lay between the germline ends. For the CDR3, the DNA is TGTGCCACCAGCAGCTTGGCAGGGTCACCCCTCCACTTT. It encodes CATSSLAGSPLHF.

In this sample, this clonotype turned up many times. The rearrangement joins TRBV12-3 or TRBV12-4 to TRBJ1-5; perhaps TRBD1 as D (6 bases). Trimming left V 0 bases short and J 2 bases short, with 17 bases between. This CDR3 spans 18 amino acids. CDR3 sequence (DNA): TGTGCCAGCAGTTTAGCTGGGGCGGACAGTAGGGGCAATCAGCCCCAGCATTTT. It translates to CASSLAGADSRGNQPQHF.

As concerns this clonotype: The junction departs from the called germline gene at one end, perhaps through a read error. The CDR3 protein is CASSSPGTGVYYGYTF. In nucleotides, the CDR3 is TGTGCCAGCAGCTCCCCCGGGACAGGGGTGTACTATGGGTACACCTTC. The chain employs TRBV7-9 and TRBJ1-2; 10 nucleotides align to TRBD1. Germline CDR1 SEHNR, CDR2 FQNEAQ (reference sequence). This CDR3 has 16 amino acids.

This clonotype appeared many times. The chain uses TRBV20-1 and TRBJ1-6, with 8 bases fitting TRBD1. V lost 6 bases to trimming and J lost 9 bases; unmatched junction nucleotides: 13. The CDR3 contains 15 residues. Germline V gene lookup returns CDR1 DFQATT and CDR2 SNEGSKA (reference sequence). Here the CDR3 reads CSAGSGGDKVSPLHF. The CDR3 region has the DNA TGCAGTGCGGGATCAGGGGGCGACAAGGTTTCACCCCTCCACTTT.

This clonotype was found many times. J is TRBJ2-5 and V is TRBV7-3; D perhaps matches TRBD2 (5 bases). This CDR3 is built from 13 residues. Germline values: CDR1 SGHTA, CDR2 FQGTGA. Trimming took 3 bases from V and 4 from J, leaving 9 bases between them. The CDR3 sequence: CASSLREGETQYF. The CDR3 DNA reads TGTGCCAGCAGCTTGAGGGAAGGAGAGACCCAGTACTTC.

CDR3 in amino acids: CASSSGTSGSVEQYF. CDR3 nucleotides: TGTGCCAGCAGCTCCGGGACTAGCGGGTCCGTCGAGCAGTACTTC. The chain couples TRBV7-6 to TRBJ2-7, with 12 nucleotides matching TRBD2. The CDR3 is 15 amino acids. The J segment lost 6 bases and the V segment lost 4 bases, leaving 7 bases of the junction unmatched. Germline CDR1 SGHVS, CDR2 FNYEAQ.

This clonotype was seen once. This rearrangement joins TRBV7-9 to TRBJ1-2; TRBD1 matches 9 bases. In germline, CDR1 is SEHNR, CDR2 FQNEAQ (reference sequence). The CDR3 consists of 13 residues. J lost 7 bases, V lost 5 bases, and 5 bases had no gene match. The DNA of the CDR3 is TGTGCCAGCAGCACACAGGGGGCAGGTGGCTACACCTTC. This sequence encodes CASSTQGAGGYTF.

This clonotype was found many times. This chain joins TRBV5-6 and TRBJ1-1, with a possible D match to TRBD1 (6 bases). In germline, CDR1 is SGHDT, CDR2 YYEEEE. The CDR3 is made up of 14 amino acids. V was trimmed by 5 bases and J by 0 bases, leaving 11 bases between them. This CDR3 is CASSRYRVNTEAFF. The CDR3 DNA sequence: TGTGCCAGCAGTCGATACAGGGTGAACACTGAAGCTTTCTTT.